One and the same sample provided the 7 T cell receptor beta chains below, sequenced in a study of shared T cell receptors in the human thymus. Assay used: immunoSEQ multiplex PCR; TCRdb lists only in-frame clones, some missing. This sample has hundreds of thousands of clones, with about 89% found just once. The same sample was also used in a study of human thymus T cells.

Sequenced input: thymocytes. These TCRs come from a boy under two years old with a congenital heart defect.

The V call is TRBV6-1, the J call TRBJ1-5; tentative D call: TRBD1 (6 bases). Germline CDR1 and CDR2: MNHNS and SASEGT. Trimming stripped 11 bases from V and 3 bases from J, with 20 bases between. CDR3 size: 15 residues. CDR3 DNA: TGTGCCGCCCAGGACAGCCCAGCTTACAATCAGCCCCAGCATTTT. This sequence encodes CAAQDSPAYNQPQHF.

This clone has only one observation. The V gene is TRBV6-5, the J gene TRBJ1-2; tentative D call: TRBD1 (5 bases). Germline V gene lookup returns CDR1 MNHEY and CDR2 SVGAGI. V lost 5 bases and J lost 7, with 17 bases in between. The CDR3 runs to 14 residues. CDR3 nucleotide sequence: TGTGCCAGCAGTCTAGGGGTGAGAGGATTTGGCTACACCTTC. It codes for CASSLGVRGFGYTF.

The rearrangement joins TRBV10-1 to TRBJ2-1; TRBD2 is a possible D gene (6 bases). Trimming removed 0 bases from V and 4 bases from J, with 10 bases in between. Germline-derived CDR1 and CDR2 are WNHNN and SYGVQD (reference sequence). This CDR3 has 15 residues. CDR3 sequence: CASSESNGSYNEQFF. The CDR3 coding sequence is TGCGCCAGCAGTGAGTCGAACGGGAGTTACAATGAGCAGTTCTTC.

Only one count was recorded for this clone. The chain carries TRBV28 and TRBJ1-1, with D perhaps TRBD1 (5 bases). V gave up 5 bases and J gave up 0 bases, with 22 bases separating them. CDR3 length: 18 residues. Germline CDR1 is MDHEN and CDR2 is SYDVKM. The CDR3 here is CASSPHPSPSTVNTEAFF. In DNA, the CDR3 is TGTGCCAGCAGTCCCCACCCCTCCCCCTCGACAGTGAACACTGAAGCTTTCTTT.

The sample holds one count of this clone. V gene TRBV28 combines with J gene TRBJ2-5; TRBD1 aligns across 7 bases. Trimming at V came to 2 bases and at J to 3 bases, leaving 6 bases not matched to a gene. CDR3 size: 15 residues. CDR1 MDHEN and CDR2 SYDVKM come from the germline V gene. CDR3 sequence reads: CASSLRRDREETQYF. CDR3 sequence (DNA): TGTGCCAGCAGTTTACGCCGGGACAGAGAAGAGACCCAGTACTTC.

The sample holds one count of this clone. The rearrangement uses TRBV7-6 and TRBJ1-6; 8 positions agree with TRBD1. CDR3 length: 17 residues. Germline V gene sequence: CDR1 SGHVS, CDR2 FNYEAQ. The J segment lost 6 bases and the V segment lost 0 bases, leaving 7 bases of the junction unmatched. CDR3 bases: TGTGCCAGCAGCTTAGCGGGCAGGGGGCATGGTAATTCACCCCTCCACTTT. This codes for CASSLAGRGHGNSPLHF.

CDR3 DNA: TGTGCCAGCAGTCCTCGACAGAAATCCAATCAGCCCCAGCATTTT. Protein: CASSPRQKSNQPQHF. This chain uses TRBV27 with TRBJ1-5, with a weak D call TRBD1 (5 bases). The CDR3 extends over 15 amino acids. CDR1 and CDR2 (germline): MNHEY, SMNVEV (reference sequence). V dropped 5 bases and J dropped 3 bases, with 14 bases sitting between them.